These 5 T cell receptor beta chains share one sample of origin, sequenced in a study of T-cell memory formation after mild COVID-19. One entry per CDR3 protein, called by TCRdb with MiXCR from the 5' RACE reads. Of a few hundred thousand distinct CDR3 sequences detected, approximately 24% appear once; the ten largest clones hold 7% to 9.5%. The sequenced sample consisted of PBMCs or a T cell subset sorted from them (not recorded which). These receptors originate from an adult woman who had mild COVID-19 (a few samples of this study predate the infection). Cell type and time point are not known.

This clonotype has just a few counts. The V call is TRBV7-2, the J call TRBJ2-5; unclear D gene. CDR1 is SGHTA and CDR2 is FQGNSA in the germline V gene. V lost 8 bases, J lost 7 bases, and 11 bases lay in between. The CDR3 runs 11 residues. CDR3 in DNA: TGTGCCAGCTACCTGGGCCGGACCCAGTACTTC. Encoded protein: CASYLGRTQYF.

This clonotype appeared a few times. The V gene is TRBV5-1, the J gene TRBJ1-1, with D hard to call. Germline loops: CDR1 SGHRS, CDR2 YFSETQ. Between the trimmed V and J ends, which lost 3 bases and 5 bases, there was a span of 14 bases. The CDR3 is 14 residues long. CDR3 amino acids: CASSSGRVGTEAFF. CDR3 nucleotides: TGCGCCAGCAGCTCTGGACGGGTGGGGACTGAAGCTTTCTTT.

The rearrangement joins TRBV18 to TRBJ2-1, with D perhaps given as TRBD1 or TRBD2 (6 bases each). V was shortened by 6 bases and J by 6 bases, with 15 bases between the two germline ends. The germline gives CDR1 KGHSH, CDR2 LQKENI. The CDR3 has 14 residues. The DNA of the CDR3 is TGTGCCAGCTCTGCGGGACACATTGTCAATGAGCAGTTCTTC. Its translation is CASSAGHIVNEQFF.

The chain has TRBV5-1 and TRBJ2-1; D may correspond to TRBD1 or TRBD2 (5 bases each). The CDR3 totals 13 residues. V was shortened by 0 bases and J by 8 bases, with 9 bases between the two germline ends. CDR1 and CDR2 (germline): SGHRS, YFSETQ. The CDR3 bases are TGCGCCAGCAGCTTGGGAGGGGTTGATGAGCAGTTCTTC. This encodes CASSLGGVDEQFF. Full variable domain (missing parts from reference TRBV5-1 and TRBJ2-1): KAGVTQTPRYLIKTRGQQVTLSCSPISGHRSVSWYQQTPGQGLQFLFEYFSETQRNKGNFPGRFSGRQFSNSRSEMNVSTLELGDSALYLCASSLGGVDEQFFGPGTRLTVL.

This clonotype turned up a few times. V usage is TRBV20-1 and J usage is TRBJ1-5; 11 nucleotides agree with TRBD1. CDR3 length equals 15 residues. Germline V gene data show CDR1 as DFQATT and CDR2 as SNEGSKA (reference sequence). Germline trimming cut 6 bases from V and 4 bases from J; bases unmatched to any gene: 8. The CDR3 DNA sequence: TGCAGTGCATCGACCGGGACAGGGGGGAATCAGCCCCAGCATTTT. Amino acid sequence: CSASTGTGGNQPQHF.